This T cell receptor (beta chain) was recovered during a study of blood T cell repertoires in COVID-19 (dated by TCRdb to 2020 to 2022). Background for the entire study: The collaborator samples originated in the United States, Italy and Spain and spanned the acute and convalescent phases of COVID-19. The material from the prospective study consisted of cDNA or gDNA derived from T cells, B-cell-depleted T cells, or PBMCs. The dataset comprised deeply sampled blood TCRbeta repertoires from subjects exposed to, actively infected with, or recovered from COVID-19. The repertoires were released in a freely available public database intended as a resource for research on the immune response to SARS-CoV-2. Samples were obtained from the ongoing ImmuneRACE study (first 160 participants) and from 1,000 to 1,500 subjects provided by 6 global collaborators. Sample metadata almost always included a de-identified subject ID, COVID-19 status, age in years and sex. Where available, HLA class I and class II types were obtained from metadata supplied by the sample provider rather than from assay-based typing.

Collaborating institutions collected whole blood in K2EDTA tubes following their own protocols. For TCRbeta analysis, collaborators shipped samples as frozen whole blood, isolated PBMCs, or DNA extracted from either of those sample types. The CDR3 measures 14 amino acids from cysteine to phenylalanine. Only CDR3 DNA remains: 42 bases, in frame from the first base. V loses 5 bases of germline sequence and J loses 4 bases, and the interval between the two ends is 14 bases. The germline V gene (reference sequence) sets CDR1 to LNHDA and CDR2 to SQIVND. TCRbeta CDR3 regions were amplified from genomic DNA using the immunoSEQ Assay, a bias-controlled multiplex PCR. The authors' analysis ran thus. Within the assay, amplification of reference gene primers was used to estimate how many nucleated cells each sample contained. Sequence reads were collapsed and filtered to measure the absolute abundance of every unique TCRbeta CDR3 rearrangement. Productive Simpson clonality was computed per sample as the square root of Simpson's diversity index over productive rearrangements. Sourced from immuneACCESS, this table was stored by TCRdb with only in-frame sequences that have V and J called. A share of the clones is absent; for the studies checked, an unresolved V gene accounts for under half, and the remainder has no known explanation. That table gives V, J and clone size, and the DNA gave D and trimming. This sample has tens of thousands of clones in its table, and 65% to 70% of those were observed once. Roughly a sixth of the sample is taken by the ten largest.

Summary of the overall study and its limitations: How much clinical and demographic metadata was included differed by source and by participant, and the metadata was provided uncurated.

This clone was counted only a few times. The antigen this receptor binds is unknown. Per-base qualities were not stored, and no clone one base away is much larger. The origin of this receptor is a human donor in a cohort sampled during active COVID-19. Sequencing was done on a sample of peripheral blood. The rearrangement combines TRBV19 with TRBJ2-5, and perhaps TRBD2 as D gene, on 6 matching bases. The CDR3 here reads CASSVGEVGETQYF. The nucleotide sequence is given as TGTGCCAGTAGTGTGGGGGAGGTAGGAGAGACCCAGTACTTC.